This T cell receptor (beta chain) was retrieved from a study of regulatory T cells in long-lasting Graves disease. V gave up 2 bases and J gave up 1 base, with 8 bases separating them. CDR1 GTSNPN and CDR2 SVGIG come from the germline V gene (reference sequence). This CDR3 region has 14 residues. Whole-study findings and limits: Newly diagnosed Graves' patients exceeded persistent ones in TCR diversity.

Assembly of TCR beta libraries relied on iRepertoire HTBI primers together with Arm-PCR of CDR3 regions. Per the study methods: Sample data revealed 60 to 80 TRBV and 14 TRBJ segments. TCRdb re-analysed the multiplex PCR reads in MiXCR, keeping a single row per CDR3 protein. These V and J calls are TCRdb output, not the study's own analysis. Of about 500,000 distinct CDR3 sequences detected, roughly 15% appear once; the ten largest clones hold approximately 12%. This clonotype was detected ten times or more. Its antigen is currently unknown. Time point reported: newly diagnosed GD, antithyroid drugs for less than 3 months. RNA extracted from PBMCs served as the sequencing template. The collection involved drawing about 8.2 milliliters of peripheral blood into EDTA tubes. This sample was also put to use in a study of T cells in Graves' hyperthyroidism and ophthalmopathy. That work states: Thyroid ultrasound, orbital computed tomography, clinical symptoms, and serum thyroxine and TRAb underpinned diagnoses.

This sample comprised peripheral blood mononuclear cells (PBMCs), obtained at new diagnosis, from a patient treated with antithyroid drugs. The receptor comes from a man aged 35 to 55 with Graves disease. V is TRBV30 and J is TRBJ2-2; a possible D gene is TRBD1 (6 bases). CDR3 nucleotides: TGTGCCTGGAGTCGGGACAAGAACACCGGGGAGCTGTTTTTT. Protein product: CAWSRDKNTGELFF.